Given below is one T cell receptor beta chain in context. Its antigen is not known. This record comes from a study of T cell repertoires in cytomegalovirus infection. About the study: Evidence of both CMV infection and a matching HLA type came from public TCR beta signatures. General study findings and limits: CMV-specific TCR beta clonotypes restricted by HLA-C dominated the ex vivo response.

The CDR3 spans 13 residues. CDR1 is SGHDN and CDR2 is FVKESK in the germline V gene. The J segment lost 9 bases and the V segment lost 7 bases, leaving 9 bases of the junction unmatched. MiXCR, applied by TCRdb to the reads, yields one record per CDR3 protein. Seen here are about 260,000 distinct CDR3 sequences, roughly 15% observed once, and the top ten hold around 8.8%. The sequenced sample consisted of PBMCs. The rearrangement uses TRBV14 and TRBJ2-3, with 8 bases lining up with TRBD1. The TCR originated in a human donor in good health (CMV status not recorded). Some clones in this sample may be carry-over from other donors' samples. CDR3 DNA sequence: TGTGCCAGCAAGAAACAGGGGGTAGAGACGCAGTATTTT. This encodes CASKKQGVETQYF.